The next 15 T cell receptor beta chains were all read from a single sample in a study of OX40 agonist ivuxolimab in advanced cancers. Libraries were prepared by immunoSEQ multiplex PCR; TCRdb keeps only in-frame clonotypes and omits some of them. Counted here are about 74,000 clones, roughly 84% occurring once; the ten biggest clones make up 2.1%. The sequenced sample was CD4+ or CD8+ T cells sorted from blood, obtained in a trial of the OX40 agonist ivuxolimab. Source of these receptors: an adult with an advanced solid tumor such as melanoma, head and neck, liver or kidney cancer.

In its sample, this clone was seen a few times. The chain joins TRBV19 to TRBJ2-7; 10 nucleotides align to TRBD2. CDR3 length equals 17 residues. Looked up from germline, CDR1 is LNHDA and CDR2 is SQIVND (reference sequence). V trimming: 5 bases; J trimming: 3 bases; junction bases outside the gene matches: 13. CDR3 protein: CASSDSQLAGFGYEQYF. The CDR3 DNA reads TGTGCCAGTAGTGATTCGCAACTAGCGGGATTCGGCTACGAGCAGTACTTC.

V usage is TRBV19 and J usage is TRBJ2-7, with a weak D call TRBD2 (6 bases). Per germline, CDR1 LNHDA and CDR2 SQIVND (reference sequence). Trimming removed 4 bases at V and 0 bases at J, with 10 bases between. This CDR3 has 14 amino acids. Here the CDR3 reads CASSTDGSSYEQYF. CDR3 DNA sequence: TGTGCCAGTAGTACGGACGGGAGCTCCTACGAGCAGTACTTC.

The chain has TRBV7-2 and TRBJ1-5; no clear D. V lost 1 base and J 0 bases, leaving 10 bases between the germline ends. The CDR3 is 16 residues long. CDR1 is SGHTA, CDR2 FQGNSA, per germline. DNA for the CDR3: TGTGCCAGCAGCTTAGGCCCTTCATATAGCAATCAGCCCCAGCATTTT. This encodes CASSLGPSYSNQPQHF.

CDR3 sequence (DNA): TGTGCCACCAGCCCGGGAATGAACACAGATACGCAGTATTTT. Translated: CATSPGMNTDTQYF. This chain links TRBV15 with TRBJ2-3; D might be TRBD2 (5 bases). This CDR3 is built from 14 residues. V gave up 5 bases and J gave up 2 bases, with 11 bases separating them. CDR1 is LNHNV, CDR2 YYDKDF, per germline (reference sequence).

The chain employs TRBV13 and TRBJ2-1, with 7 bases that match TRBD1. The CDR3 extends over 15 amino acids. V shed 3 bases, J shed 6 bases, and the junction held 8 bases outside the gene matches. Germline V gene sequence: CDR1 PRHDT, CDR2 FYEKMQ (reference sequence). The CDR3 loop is CASSFKGAGGNEQFF. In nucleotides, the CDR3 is TGTGCCAGCAGCTTTAAGGGGGCAGGGGGCAATGAGCAGTTCTTC.

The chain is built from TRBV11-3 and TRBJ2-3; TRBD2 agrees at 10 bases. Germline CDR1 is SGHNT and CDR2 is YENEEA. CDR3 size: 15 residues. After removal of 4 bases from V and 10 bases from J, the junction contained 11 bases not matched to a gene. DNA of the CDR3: TGTGCCAGCAGCTCCAGCTTGTCTAGCGGGGGCGCGCAGTATTTT. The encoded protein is CASSSSLSSGGAQYF.

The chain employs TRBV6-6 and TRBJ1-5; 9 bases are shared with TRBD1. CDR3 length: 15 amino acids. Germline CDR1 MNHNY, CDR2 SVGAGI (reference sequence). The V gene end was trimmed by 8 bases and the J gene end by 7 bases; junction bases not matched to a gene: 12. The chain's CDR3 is CASLLPGQGSQPQHF. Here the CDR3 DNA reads TGTGCCAGCCTCTTACCGGGACAGGGAAGCCAGCCCCAGCATTTT.

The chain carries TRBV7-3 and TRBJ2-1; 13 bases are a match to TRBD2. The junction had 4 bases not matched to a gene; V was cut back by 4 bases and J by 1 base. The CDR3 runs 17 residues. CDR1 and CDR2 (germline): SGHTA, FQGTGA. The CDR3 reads CASSSGLAGTSYNEQFF. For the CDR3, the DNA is TGTGCCAGCAGCTCGGGACTAGCGGGAACTTCCTACAATGAGCAGTTCTTC.

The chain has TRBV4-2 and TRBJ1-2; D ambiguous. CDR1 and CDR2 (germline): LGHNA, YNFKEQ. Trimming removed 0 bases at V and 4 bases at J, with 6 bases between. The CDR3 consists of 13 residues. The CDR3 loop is CASSQDVLYGYTF. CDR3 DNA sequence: TGTGCCAGCAGCCAAGATGTACTCTATGGCTACACCTTC.

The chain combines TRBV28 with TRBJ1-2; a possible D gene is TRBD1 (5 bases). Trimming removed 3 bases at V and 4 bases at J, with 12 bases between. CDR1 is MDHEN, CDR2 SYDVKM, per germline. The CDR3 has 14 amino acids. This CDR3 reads CASSLEGLGYGYTF. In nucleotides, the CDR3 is TGTGCCAGCAGTTTGGAGGGGCTGGGCTATGGCTACACCTTC.

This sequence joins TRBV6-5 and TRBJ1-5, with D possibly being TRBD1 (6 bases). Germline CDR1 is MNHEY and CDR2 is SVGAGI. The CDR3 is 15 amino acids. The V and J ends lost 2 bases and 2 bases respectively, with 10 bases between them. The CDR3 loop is CASSYPDRRNQPQHF. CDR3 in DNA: TGTGCCAGCAGTTACCCCGACAGGCGCAATCAGCCCCAGCATTTT.

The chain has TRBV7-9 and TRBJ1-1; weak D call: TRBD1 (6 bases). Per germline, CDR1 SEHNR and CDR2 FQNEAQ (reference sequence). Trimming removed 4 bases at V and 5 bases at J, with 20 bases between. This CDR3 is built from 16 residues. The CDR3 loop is CASSSKGGSKGTEAFF. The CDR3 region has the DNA TGTGCCAGCAGCTCCAAGGGGGGATCCAAGGGTACTGAAGCTTTCTTT.

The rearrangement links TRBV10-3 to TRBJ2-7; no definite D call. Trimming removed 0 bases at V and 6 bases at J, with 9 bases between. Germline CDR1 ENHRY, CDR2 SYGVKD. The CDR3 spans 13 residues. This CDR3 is CAISESNPSEQYF. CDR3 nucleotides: TGTGCCATCAGTGAGTCGAACCCTTCCGAGCAGTACTTC.

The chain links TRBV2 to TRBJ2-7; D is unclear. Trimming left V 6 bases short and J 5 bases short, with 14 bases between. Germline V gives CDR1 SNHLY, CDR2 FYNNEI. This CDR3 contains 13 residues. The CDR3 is CASSPIKVHEQYF. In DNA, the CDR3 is TGTGCCAGCAGCCCAATCAAGGTCCACGAGCAGTACTTC.

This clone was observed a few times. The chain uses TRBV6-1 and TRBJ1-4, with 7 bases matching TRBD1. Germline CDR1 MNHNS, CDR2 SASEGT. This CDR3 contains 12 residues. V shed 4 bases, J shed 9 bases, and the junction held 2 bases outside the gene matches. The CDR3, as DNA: TGTGCCAGCAGTGGGACAGGTCAAAAACTGTTTTTT. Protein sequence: CASSGTGQKLFF.